Sequencing of this T cell receptor beta chain was carried out in a study of shared clonotypes between healthy human individuals. This clone was detected only once. Its antigen is not identified. Positively selected for CCR7, the CD45RO-negative cells used as naive CD8 cells excluded terminally differentiated effector memory CD45RA+ cells. The donors, healthy adults who were HIV-negative, had experienced no recent acute infections or vaccinations. Each donor was a Caucasian adult residing in Nashville, Tennessee. This CDR3 is built from 14 residues. Germline V gene lookup returns CDR1 MNHEY and CDR2 SMNVEV (reference sequence). V lost 1 base to trimming and J lost 5 bases, with 9 bases between them. Findings and limits, study-wide: Clonotype sharing among donors was thought likely to change with sequencing depth.

This table comes from immunoSEQ multiplex PCR, and its TCRdb copy is limited to in-frame clones, with some not included. The sample shows more than 2 million clones, around 96% of them seen only once. The sample comprised naive CD8+ T cells sorted from blood. The V gene is TRBV27, the J gene TRBJ2-1; D is unresolved. The source of this sequence is a man aged 18 to 29 in good health. Written as DNA, the CDR3 is TGTGCCAGCAGTTTATGGTCCCCCAACAATGAGCAGTTCTTC. Translation gives CASSLWSPNNEQFF.